Each of the 10 T cell receptor beta chains below was sequenced from the same sample in a study of blood T cell repertoires in COVID-19. Sequencing used immunoSEQ multiplex PCR; TCRdb keeps in-frame clones, though not all of them. The sample yields around 89,000 clones, roughly nine tenths seen once. The specimen was peripheral blood. The receptors originated from a man aged 50 or older with acute or convalescent COVID-19.

The rearrangement joins TRBV10-3 to TRBJ2-1; D is perhaps TRBD1 (6 bases). The CDR3 runs to 15 residues. Germline V gene lookup returns CDR1 ENHRY and CDR2 SYGVKD. Trimming took 5 bases from V and 0 from J, leaving 11 bases between them. The CDR3: CAISPQGISYNEQFF. CDR3 DNA sequence: TGTGCCATCAGTCCACAGGGAATCTCCTACAATGAGCAGTTCTTC.

V usage is TRBV5-6 and J usage is TRBJ1-2, with D possibly being TRBD1 (5 bases). CDR1 is SGHDT and CDR2 is YYEEEE in the germline V gene. V gave up 3 bases and J gave up 3 bases, with 12 bases separating them. This CDR3 is 14 amino acids long. For the CDR3, the DNA is TGTGCCAGCAGCTCCCTTGGGGCATACTATGGCTACACCTTC. Translation: CASSSLGAYYGYTF. Filled out from reference TRBV5-6 and TRBJ1-2, the complete variable domain reads DAGVTQSPTHLIKTRGQQVTLRCSPKSGHDTVSWYQQALGQGPQFIFQYYEEEERQRGNFPDRFSGHQFPNYSSELNVNALLLGDSALYLCASSSLGAYYGYTFGSGTRLTVV.

The count of this clone is one. The rearrangement links TRBV28 to TRBJ2-6, with TRBD1 identical over 11 bases. This CDR3 spans 18 amino acids. Germline-derived CDR1 and CDR2 are MDHEN and SYDVKM. With V trimmed by 6 bases and J by 1 base, 8 bases remained unmatched. For the CDR3, the DNA is TGTGCCAGCAGAGTAACCGGGACAGGGGGTTCTGGGGCCAACGTCCTGACTTTC. Translation gives CASRVTGTGGSGANVLTF.

Of note for this clone: Compared with germline, one end of the junction differs, possibly owing to a read error. The genes are TRBV7-7 and TRBJ1-4; maybe TRBD1 (5 bases). Germline CDR1 is SSHAT and CDR2 is FNYEAQ (reference sequence). This CDR3 has 15 residues. This CDR3 reads CASSPLGGVNEKLFF. The CDR3 region has the DNA TGTGCTAGCAGCCCACTCGGGGGGGTTAATGAAAAACTGTTTTTT.

The chain uses TRBV27 and TRBJ2-2; 7 positions agree with TRBD2. J lost 4 bases, V lost 3 bases, and 5 bases had no gene match. The CDR3 sequence is 15 residues long. Germline values: CDR1 MNHEY, CDR2 SMNVEV (reference sequence). CDR3 sequence: CASSLLAGTTGELFF. CDR3 in DNA: TGTGCCAGCAGTTTGTTAGCGGGCACCACCGGGGAGCTGTTTTTT.

The chain joins TRBV12-5 to TRBJ1-1; 12 bases fit TRBD1. Germline CDR1 reads LGHNT; CDR2 reads FRNRAP. The CDR3 runs 15 residues. The J segment lost 5 bases and the V segment lost 7 bases, leaving 8 bases of the junction unmatched. CDR3 region: CASALGQGAGTEAFF. In nucleotides, the CDR3 is TGTGCTAGTGCCCTGGGACAGGGGGCTGGGACTGAAGCTTTCTTT.

Of note for this clone: The junction and the germline gene differ at one end; a read error may be behind it. The V and J genes are TRBV7-7 and TRBJ1-5; 8 nucleotides agree with TRBD1. There are 18 residues in the CDR3. Looked up from germline, CDR1 is SSHAT and CDR2 is FNYEAQ (reference sequence). CDR3 coding DNA: TGTGCTAGCAGCTTTAATGAAGTCAGGGGGCGGATGAATCAGCCCCAGCATTTT. Encoded protein: CASSFNEVRGRMNQPQHF.

The table lists this clone with a few counts. V and J are TRBV10-1 and TRBJ1-2, with D possibly TRBD1 on 5 matching bases. Germline CDR1 WNHNN, CDR2 SYGVQD (reference sequence). This CDR3 contains 13 residues. Trimming cost V 5 bases and J 8 bases, with 15 bases left between them. CDR3 bases: TGCGCCAGCAGTCTGCGGGGACGGCGGGGCTACACCTTC. Encoded protein: CASSLRGRRGYTF.

The V call is TRBV2, the J call TRBJ1-4; D ambiguous. The V and J ends lost 4 bases and 4 bases respectively, with 7 bases between them. The CDR3 has 13 amino acids. The germline CDR1 and CDR2 sequences are SNHLY and FYNNEI. In DNA, the CDR3 is TGTGCCAGCAGTGGGCTTTTTAATGAAAAACTGTTTTTT. Its protein product is CASSGLFNEKLFF.

V is TRBV27 and J is TRBJ1-1, with a weak D call TRBD1 (5 bases). The CDR3 totals 12 residues. The V end lost 4 bases, the J end lost 8 bases, and 11 bases lay between the germline ends. Per germline, CDR1 MNHEY and CDR2 SMNVEV (reference sequence). The DNA of the CDR3 is TGTGCCAGCAGTTGGGGTCAGGGAGAAGCTTTCTTT. Its protein is CASSWGQGEAFF.